Below, 30 T cell receptor beta chains from the same sample are listed, as sequenced in a study of blood T cell repertoires in COVID-19. The assay was immunoSEQ multiplex PCR, and TCRdb's table has in-frame clones only and misses some. The sample has around 150,000 clones, 70% to 80% seen once. Material: peripheral blood. The receptors here all came from a woman aged 80 or over with active or convalescent COVID-19.

The V gene is TRBV7-9, the J gene TRBJ1-1; D remains unclear. Germline assignment: CDR1 SEHNR and CDR2 FQNEAQ (reference sequence). Deletions cut 0 bases from V and 6 bases from J, with 5 bases between. This CDR3 is built from 12 residues. CDR3 sequence: CASSLAGPEAFF. DNA of the CDR3: TGTGCCAGCAGCTTAGCTGGGCCTGAAGCTTTCTTT.

The chain joins TRBV7-2 to TRBJ2-7, with D perhaps TRBD2 (6 bases). The V end was cut by 2 bases, the J end by 2 bases, with 10 bases between. The CDR3 covers 14 residues. The germline V gene has CDR1 SGHTA and CDR2 FQGNSA. In DNA, the CDR3 is TGTGCCAGCAGCTTATCACGACTAGCCTACGAGCAGTACTTC. Translating gives CASSLSRLAYEQYF.

This sequence joins TRBV30 and TRBJ1-6; D gene ambiguous. The V gene's germline CDR1 is GTSNPN and CDR2 SVGIG (reference sequence). This CDR3 spans 14 amino acids. With 4 bases removed from V and 5 bases from J, the gap between germline ends came to 12 bases. CDR3 amino acids: CAWTNSGNNSPLHF. The CDR3, as DNA: TGTGCCTGGACTAATTCGGGGAATAATTCACCCCTCCACTTT.

V and J are TRBV10-3 and TRBJ1-2; D might be TRBD1 (5 bases). Germline V gene lookup returns CDR1 ENHRY and CDR2 SYGVKD. V lost 6 bases to trimming and J lost 0 bases, with 8 bases between them. The CDR3 runs 13 residues. CDR3 amino acids: CAISETANYGYTF. In DNA, the CDR3 is TGTGCCATCAGCGAGACAGCTAACTATGGCTACACCTTC.

This clone occurred a few times. The V gene is TRBV27, the J gene TRBJ1-1; no definite D call. V lost 0 bases and J 2 bases, leaving 7 bases between the germline ends. Germline assignment: CDR1 MNHEY and CDR2 SMNVEV (reference sequence). The CDR3 spans 14 residues. Here the CDR3 DNA reads TGTGCCAGCAGTTTATCCCAGGCAAACACTGAAGCTTTCTTT. It encodes CASSLSQANTEAFF.

This clone occurred a few times. V gene TRBV9 combines with J gene TRBJ1-5; D gene uncertain. The germline V and J ends were trimmed by 3 bases and 4 bases, with 5 bases remaining between them. Germline V CDR1 and CDR2: SGDLS, YYNGEE. This CDR3 spans 12 amino acids. CDR3 coding DNA: TGTGCCAGCAGCGCCACTAATCAGCCCCAGCATTTT. Its protein is CASSATNQPQHF.

V gene TRBV2 combines with J gene TRBJ2-5, with a possible D match to TRBD2 (5 bases). The CDR3 runs to 12 residues. Per the germline V gene, CDR1 is SNHLY and CDR2 is FYNNEI. V lost 6 bases and J lost 5, with 10 bases in between. The CDR3 region has the DNA TGTGCCAGCAGCTCACTAGGGGAGACCCAGTACTTC. Encoded protein: CASSSLGETQYF.

This chain uses TRBV6-1 with TRBJ2-7; 10 positions match TRBD2. This CDR3 contains 15 residues. The J segment lost 4 bases and the V segment lost 2 bases, leaving 5 bases of the junction unmatched. Germline CDR1 is MNHNS and CDR2 is SASEGT. The CDR3 sequence is CASSESASGRYEQYF. DNA for the CDR3: TGTGCCAGCAGTGAATCGGCTAGCGGGAGATACGAGCAGTACTTC.

This sequence joins TRBV4-1 and TRBJ1-1, with D possibly matching TRBD1 (5 bases). CDR1 and CDR2 (germline): MGHRA, YSYEKL. The CDR3 length is 13 residues. Trimming took 6 bases from V and 0 from J, leaving 8 bases between them. CDR3 DNA: TGCGCCAGCAGGGACACCCTGAACACTGAAGCTTTCTTT. It codes for CASRDTLNTEAFF.

V and J are TRBV25-1 and TRBJ2-2; 9 bases fit TRBD1. This CDR3 contains 15 residues. The V gene end was trimmed by 4 bases and the J gene end by 8 bases; junction bases not matched to a gene: 8. Germline loops: CDR1 MGHDK, CDR2 SYGVNS. The CDR3 sequence is CASSADRGNWGELFF. The CDR3 DNA reads TGTGCCAGCAGTGCCGACAGGGGGAACTGGGGGGAGCTGTTTTTT. Using reference TRBV25-1 and TRBJ2-2 for the parts outside the CDR3, the full variable domain is EADIYQTPRYLVIGTGKKITLECSQTMGHDKMYWYQQDPGMELHLIHYSYGVNSTEKGDLSSESTVSRIRTEHFPLTLESARPSHTSQYLCASSADRGNWGELFFGEGSRLTVL.

The rearrangement links TRBV15 to TRBJ2-5; D not resolved. The V and J ends lost 3 bases and 7 bases respectively, with 15 bases between them. CDR1 and CDR2 from the germline V gene are LNHNV and YYDKDF (reference sequence). The CDR3 is made up of 14 amino acids. The CDR3 DNA follows: TGTGCCACCAGCAGTTCGGTCACGCGGTCGACCCAGTACTTC. This sequence encodes CATSSSVTRSTQYF.

The count of this clone is one. The chain has TRBV7-9 and TRBJ2-4; D possibly corresponds to TRBD2 (6 bases). Germline V gives CDR1 SEHNR, CDR2 FQNEAQ (reference sequence). Trimming took 3 bases from V and 1 from J, leaving 19 bases between them. This CDR3 is 18 amino acids long. CDR3 sequence reads: CASSFGGSAGGAKNIQYF. The DNA of the CDR3 is TGTGCCAGCAGCTTCGGGGGTTCCGCCGGTGGGGCCAAAAACATTCAGTACTTC.

This clone has more than one count but fewer than ten. The rearrangement uses TRBV11-2 and TRBJ2-1, with TRBD2 matching over 9 bases. The CDR3 runs 16 residues. Germline CDR1 is SGHAT and CDR2 is FQNNGV. The V segment lost 1 base and the J segment 2 bases; nucleotides outside the gene matches: 3. Here the CDR3 reads CASSLVSGGTYNEQFF. In nucleotides, the CDR3 is TGTGCCAGCAGCTTAGTTAGCGGGGGCACCTACAATGAGCAGTTCTTC.

This sequence joins TRBV5-1 and TRBJ1-4; 9 nucleotides line up with TRBD1. Unmatched junction bases numbered 6, after V lost 4 bases and J lost 5 bases. There are 15 residues in the CDR3. Germline lookup yields CDR1 SGHRS and CDR2 YFSETQ. The CDR3, as DNA: TGCGCCAGCAGCCTGGACAGGGGAAAAAATGAAAAACTGTTTTTT. Amino acids: CASSLDRGKNEKLFF.

This clone was observed once. This chain joins TRBV30 and TRBJ1-1, with a tentative D call TRBD1 (6 bases). The germline CDR1 and CDR2 sequences are GTSNPN and SVGIG (reference sequence). This CDR3 spans 15 amino acids. Trimming left V 3 bases short and J 1 base short, with 15 bases between. CDR3: CAWSRPDRRNTEAFF. In DNA form, the CDR3 reads TGTGCCTGGAGCAGACCAGACAGGAGGAACACTGAAGCTTTCTTT.

The CDR3 region is CASSGQGQFGAGYTF. The CDR3 coding sequence is TGTGCCAGCAGTGGCCAGGGACAATTCGGGGCAGGCTACACCTTC. The chain is built from TRBV28 and TRBJ1-2, with TRBD1 as a possible D gene (6 bases). V lost 5 bases to trimming and J lost 8 bases, with 21 bases between them. Germline V gives CDR1 MDHEN, CDR2 SYDVKM. This CDR3 has 15 residues.

The rearrangement links TRBV6-5 to TRBJ1-2; possible D gene TRBD1, 5 bases. Looked up from germline, CDR1 is MNHEY and CDR2 is SVGAGI. Trimming removed 0 bases from V and 3 bases from J, with 14 bases in between. The CDR3 is 16 amino acids. The chain's CDR3 is CASSYSMGRVDYGYTF. Written as DNA, the CDR3 is TGTGCCAGCAGTTACTCGATGGGCAGGGTAGACTATGGCTACACCTTC.

The chain employs TRBV5-6 and TRBJ1-1; no firm D call. Looked up from germline, CDR1 is SGHDT and CDR2 is YYEEEE. The CDR3 length is 17 residues. V gave up 4 bases and J gave up 0 bases, with 19 bases separating them. CDR3 DNA sequence: TGTGCCAGCAGCCTAGTCCTCCCGGCGGCGGTGAACACTGAAGCTTTCTTT. Its translation is CASSLVLPAAVNTEAFF.

V is TRBV7-6 and J is TRBJ1-6; no clear D. The V gene's germline CDR1 is SGHVS and CDR2 FNYEAQ. The CDR3 runs 13 residues. Trimming shortened V by 6 bases and J by 7 bases, and 10 bases separated the two germline ends. CDR3 coding DNA: TGTGCCAGCAGTTCCCAGAAGAATTCACCCCTCCACTTT. Its translation: CASSSQKNSPLHF.

The chain links TRBV19 to TRBJ1-5; 9 nucleotides match TRBD1. Germline V gene lookup returns CDR1 LNHDA and CDR2 SQIVND (reference sequence). The J segment lost 0 bases and the V segment lost 6 bases, leaving 6 bases of the junction unmatched. The CDR3 extends over 16 amino acids. CDR3 nucleotide sequence: TGTGCCAGTAGGGACAGGGGTGGCTATAGCAATCAGCCCCAGCATTTT. Protein product: CASRDRGGYSNQPQHF.

The CDR3: CASSRGQGENEQFF. CDR3 sequence (DNA): TGTGCCAGCAGCCGGGGACAGGGGGAGAATGAGCAGTTCTTC. The chain recombines TRBV5-4 with TRBJ2-1; TRBD1 matches at 11 bases. The J segment lost 7 bases and the V segment lost 4 bases, leaving 4 bases of the junction unmatched. The CDR3 has 14 residues. Germline V gene data show CDR1 as SGHNT and CDR2 as YYREEE (reference sequence).

V is TRBV28 and J is TRBJ1-2; D possibly corresponds to TRBD1 (6 bases). The V end was cut by 6 bases, the J end by 3 bases, with 14 bases between. Germline V gene lookup returns CDR1 MDHEN and CDR2 SYDVKM. The CDR3 covers 14 residues. The CDR3 here is CASSRGGGYYGYTF. As DNA, the CDR3 is TGTGCCAGCAGCAGGGGCGGGGGCTACTATGGCTACACCTTC.

The V call is TRBV5-6, the J call TRBJ1-2; TRBD1 agrees at 7 bases. Looked up from germline, CDR1 is SGHDT and CDR2 is YYEEEE. CDR3 length: 12 amino acids. The J segment lost 4 bases and the V segment lost 6 bases, leaving 3 bases of the junction unmatched. The CDR3 DNA sequence: TGTGCCAGCATCGGGACAGCCTATGGCTACACCTTC. It encodes CASIGTAYGYTF. Variable domain in full (rest from reference TRBV5-6 and TRBJ1-2): DAGVTQSPTHLIKTRGQQVTLRCSPKSGHDTVSWYQQALGQGPQFIFQYYEEEERQRGNFPDRFSGHQFPNYSSELNVNALLLGDSALYLCASIGTAYGYTFGSGTRLTVV.

This clone was observed once. This rearrangement joins TRBV6-5 to TRBJ1-5; D unresolved. Trimming stripped 6 bases from V and 0 bases from J, with 9 bases between. This CDR3 has 14 amino acids. Germline CDR1 and CDR2: MNHEY and SVGAGI. In DNA, the CDR3 is TGTGCCAGCAGCTTAATGAGTAGCAATCAGCCCCAGCATTTT. Residues: CASSLMSSNQPQHF.

The genes are TRBV5-4 and TRBJ1-1; 8 bases match TRBD1. J was trimmed by 11 bases and V by 0 bases; bases with no gene match: 9. This CDR3 is 14 amino acids long. Germline V gene sequence: CDR1 SGHNT, CDR2 YYREEE (reference sequence). CDR3 DNA: TGTGCCAGCAGCTTGGTTGGCAGGGGGCGCTGGGCTTTCTTT. This codes for CASSLVGRGRWAFF.

This rearrangement joins TRBV4-3 to TRBJ2-7; 7 positions agree with TRBD1. Germline V gene lookup returns CDR1 LGHNA and CDR2 YSLEER. This CDR3 has 15 residues. Trimming removed 2 bases from V and 2 bases from J; junction bases left unmatched: 6. The CDR3 spells CASSQYRGVTYEQYF. The CDR3 DNA reads TGCGCCAGCAGCCAATACAGGGGAGTTACCTACGAGCAGTACTTC.

The chain employs TRBV7-9 and TRBJ1-5, with TRBD1 matching 9 bases. The trim removed 1 base at V and 16 bases at J, leaving 5 bases unmatched. The CDR3 length is 12 residues. CDR1 is SEHNR, CDR2 FQNEAQ, per germline (reference sequence). DNA of the CDR3: TGTGCCAGCAGCTTAGGGCACAGGGGGCTTCATTTT. It translates to CASSLGHRGLHF.

This clone came up once. This chain joins TRBV5-4 and TRBJ1-2; 7 bases are a match to TRBD1. Germline CDR1 and CDR2: SGHNT and YYREEE (reference sequence). The CDR3 has 14 residues. Trimming took 5 bases from V and 3 from J; bases not matched to a gene: 7. The CDR3 DNA reads as TGTGCCAGCAGAACACAGGGGAACGACTATGGCTACACCTTC. This translates into CASRTQGNDYGYTF. The full variable domain, rest sourced from reference TRBV5-4 and TRBJ1-2, is ETGVTQSPTHLIKTRGQQVTLRCSSQSGHNTVSWYQQALGQGPQFIFQYYREEENGRGNFPPRFSGLQFPNYSSELNVNALELDDSALYLCASRTQGNDYGYTFGSGTRLTVV.

The gene calls are TRBV5-4 and TRBJ2-5; TRBD2 agrees at 10 bases. This CDR3 contains 14 residues. Germline V gene lookup returns CDR1 SGHNT and CDR2 YYREEE (reference sequence). V was pared by 3 bases and J by 5 bases, with 4 bases of the junction left unmatched. The CDR3 nucleotides are TGTGCCAGCAGCTCTAGCGGGGGAGGTGAGACCCAGTACTTC. Translating gives CASSSSGGGETQYF.

The chain couples TRBV28 to TRBJ2-7; the D is unclear. V was trimmed by 1 base and J by 4 bases, leaving 5 bases between them. The CDR3 spans 12 residues. Germline CDR1 and CDR2: MDHEN and SYDVKM. The CDR3 spells CASSLFLYEQYF. CDR3 DNA sequence: TGTGCCAGCAGTTTATTTTTATACGAGCAGTACTTC. Variable domain in full (rest from reference TRBV28 and TRBJ2-7): DVKVTQSSRYLVKRTGEKVFLECVQDMDHENMFWYRQDPGLGLRLIYFSYDVKMKEKGDIPEGYSVSREKKERFSLILESASTNQTSMYLCASSLFLYEQYFGPGTRLTVT.